The next 3 T cell receptor beta chains were all read from a single sample in a study of T cells in Graves' hyperthyroidism and ophthalmopathy. Amplification yielded TCR beta CDR3 regions, with RNA transcripts as the source. With the HTBI primer set, the TCR CDR3 went through a first round of RT-PCR. TCRdb independently ran MiXCR on the multiplex PCR reads; one entry per CDR3 protein. The data show fewer than 650,000 distinct CDR3 sequences, roughly 14% seen once. The source material was blood. Receptor source: a woman between 40 and 50 years old with Graves' ophthalmopathy.

In its sample, this clonotype was seen many times. The CDR3 loop is CATSDPEGRGTQYF. The CDR3 DNA follows: TGTGCCACCAGTGACCCGGAGGGCCGAGGGACCCAGTACTTC. The chain uses TRBV24-1 and TRBJ2-5, with TRBD2 as a possible D gene (6 bases). V was shortened by 4 bases and J by 7 bases, with 15 bases between the two germline ends. This CDR3 is 14 amino acids long. The germline CDR1 and CDR2 sequences are KGHDR and SFDVKD.

This clonotype has a count of ten or more. The gene calls are TRBV6-5 and TRBJ2-4; TRBD2 matches 10 bases. This CDR3 has 15 residues. V was pared by 5 bases and J by 6 bases, with 7 bases of the junction left unmatched. Germline values: CDR1 MNHEY, CDR2 SVGAGI. CDR3 loop: CASSTGTSDGNIQYF. The CDR3 bases are TGTGCCAGCAGTACTGGGACTAGCGATGGAAACATTCAGTACTTC.

This clonotype was seen many times. The chain is built from TRBV7-9 and TRBJ2-7; D may be TRBD1 (5 bases). Germline values: CDR1 SEHNR, CDR2 FQNEAQ (reference sequence). Between the trimmed V and J ends, which lost 1 base and 0 bases, there was a span of 10 bases. This CDR3 region has 15 residues. CDR3: CASSLVGPYSYEQYF. The CDR3 DNA reads TGTGCCAGCAGCTTAGTGGGGCCGTACTCCTACGAGCAGTACTTC.